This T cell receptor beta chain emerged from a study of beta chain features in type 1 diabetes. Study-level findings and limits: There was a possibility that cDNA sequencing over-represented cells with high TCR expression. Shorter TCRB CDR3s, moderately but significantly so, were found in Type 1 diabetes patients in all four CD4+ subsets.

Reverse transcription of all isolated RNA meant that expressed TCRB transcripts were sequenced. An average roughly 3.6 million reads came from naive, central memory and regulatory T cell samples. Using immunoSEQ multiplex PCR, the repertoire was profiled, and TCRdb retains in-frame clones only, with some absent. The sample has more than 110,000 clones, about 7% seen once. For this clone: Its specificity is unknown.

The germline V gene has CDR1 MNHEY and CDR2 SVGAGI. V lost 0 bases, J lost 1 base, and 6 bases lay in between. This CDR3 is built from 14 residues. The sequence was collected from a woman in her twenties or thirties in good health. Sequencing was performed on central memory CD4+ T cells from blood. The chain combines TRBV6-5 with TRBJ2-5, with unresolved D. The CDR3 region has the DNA TGTGCCAGCAGTTACTCCTTACTCCAAGAGACCCAGTACTTC. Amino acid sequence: CASSYSLLQETQYF.